The clone carrying this T cell receptor beta chain was observed at least ten times. This record comes from a study of CD8+CD57+ T cells in acquired aplastic anemia. Study-level background: DNA from sorted CD4+ and CD8+ cells averaged 3.2 ug.

After removal of 6 bases from V and 4 bases from J, the junction contained 13 bases not matched to a gene. Germline CDR1 reads SNHLY; CDR2 reads FYNNEI. This CDR3 is 16 amino acids long. Investigators profiled TCR beta VDJ and CDR3 from genomic DNA template. One entry per CDR3 protein, called by TCRdb with MiXCR from the reads. Of 160,000 or so distinct CDR3 sequences listed, roughly 48% are singletons. Sequencing was done on patients that had shown CD8+CD57+ cell expansion by flow cytometry. This receptor was identified in a human donor with aplastic anemia. The source material was sorted CD4+, CD8+, or CD8+CD57+ T cells (not recorded which) from PBMCs. This sequence joins TRBV2 and TRBJ2-3; 7 nucleotides match TRBD1. The CDR3 sequence is CASRKTGLTQPDTQYF. For the CDR3, the DNA is TGTGCCAGCAGGAAGACAGGGCTAACTCAGCCAGATACGCAGTATTTT.